Sequencing of this T cell receptor (beta chain) was carried out in a study of blood T cell repertoires in COVID-19. The overall study: The analysed material was cDNA or gDNA that came from T cells, B-cell-depleted T cells, or PBMCs.

Germline lookup yields CDR1 MGHDK and CDR2 SYGVNS. The trim removed 6 bases at V and 6 bases at J, leaving 7 bases unmatched. CDR3 length equals 14 residues. The repertoire was sequenced with immunoSEQ multiplex PCR; TCRdb's copy has only in-frame clones and lacks some. The sample lists over 150,000 clones, about 88% occurring once. V usage is TRBV25-1 and J usage is TRBJ1-1, with 10 bases fitting TRBD1. Material: peripheral blood. The receptor's source is a man aged 35-49 years with acute or convalescent COVID-19. The CDR3 loop is CASRGTGELSEAFF. In DNA, the CDR3 is TGTGCCAGCAGGGGGACAGGGGAACTATCTGAAGCTTTCTTT.